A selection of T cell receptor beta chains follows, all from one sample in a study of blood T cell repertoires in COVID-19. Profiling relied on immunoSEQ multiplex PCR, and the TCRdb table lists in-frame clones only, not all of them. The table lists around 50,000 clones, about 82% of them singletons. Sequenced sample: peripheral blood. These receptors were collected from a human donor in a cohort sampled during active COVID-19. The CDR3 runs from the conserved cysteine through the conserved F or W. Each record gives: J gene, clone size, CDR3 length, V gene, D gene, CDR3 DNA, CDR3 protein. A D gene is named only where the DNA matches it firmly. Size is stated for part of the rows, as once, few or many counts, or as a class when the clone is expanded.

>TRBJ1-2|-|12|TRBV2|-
TGTGCCAGCAGGACCCTTCAGGATGGCTACACCTTC
CASRTLQDGYTF
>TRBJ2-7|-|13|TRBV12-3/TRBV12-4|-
TGTGCCAGCAGTTTAGGGCCCCGACAGGCGTGGTACTTC
CASSLGPRQAWYF
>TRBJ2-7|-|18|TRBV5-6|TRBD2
TGTGCCAGCAGCTTGGGGCTCGGGCTAGCGGGGAACTCCTACGAGCAGTACTTC
CASSLGLGLAGNSYEQYF
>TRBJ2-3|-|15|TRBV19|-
TGTGCCAGTAGTATAGTGGACTTACCCACAGATACGCAGTATTTT
CASSIVDLPTDTQYF
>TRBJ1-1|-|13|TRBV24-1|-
TGTGCCACCAGTGAATCTCAGGGAGGTCAAGCTTTCTTT
CATSESQGGQAFF
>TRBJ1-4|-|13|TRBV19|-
TGTGCCAGTAGTACCCAGGTGAATGAAAAACTGTTTTTT
CASSTQVNEKLFF
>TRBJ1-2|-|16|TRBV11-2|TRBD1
TGTGCCAGCAGCCCCCCCGCGACAGGGTTTAACTATGGCTACACCTTC
CASSPPATGFNYGYTF
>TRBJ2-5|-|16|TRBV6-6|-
TGTGCCAGCAGTTACGTGCGGGGATCGAACCAAGAGACCCAGTACTTC
CASSYVRGSNQETQYF
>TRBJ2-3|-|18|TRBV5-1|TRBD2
TGCGCCAGCAGCTTGGCCAGGACTAGCGGGGAGATCACAGATACGCAGTATTTT
CASSLARTSGEITDTQYF
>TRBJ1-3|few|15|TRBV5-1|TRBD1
TGCGCCAGCAGCGGAACGACAGGGGCTGGAAACACCATATATTTT
CASSGTTGAGNTIYF
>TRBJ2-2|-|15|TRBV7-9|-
TGTGCCAGCAGCTTTTCAGGGCTTAACACCGGGGAGCTGTTTTTT
CASSFSGLNTGELFF